A selection of T cell receptor beta chains follows, all from one sample in a study of T cells after posttransplantation cyclophosphamide. Libraries were prepared by immunoSEQ multiplex PCR; TCRdb keeps only in-frame clonotypes and omits some of them. The sample has about 7,900 clones, none seen only once. The specimen comprised PBMCs, sampled after an allogeneic stem cell transplant with post-transplant cyclophosphamide. Receptors originate from a male patient younger than 45 who received an allogeneic stem cell transplant from an unrelated donor, was CMV-positive, and had acute and chronic GVHD. The graft donor may be the source of some T cells. Both conserved end residues are part of each CDR3. Each record gives: J gene, V gene, clone size, D gene, CDR3 protein, CDR3 DNA. D genes are given only for firm matches. The size entry gives once, few, many or a size class.

J gene: TRBJ2-7
V gene: TRBV19
clone size: medium-sized
D gene: .
CDR3 protein: CASSLAPTRSGEQYF
CDR3 DNA: TGTGCCAGTAGCCTCGCCCCGACTAGATCGGGGGAGCAGTACTTC

J gene: TRBJ1-3
V gene: TRBV7-2
clone size: medium-sized
D gene: TRBD1
CDR3 protein: CASSLAGTGTGNTIYF
CDR3 DNA: TGTGCCAGCAGCTTAGCTGGGACAGGGACTGGAAACACCATATATTTT

J gene: TRBJ2-5
V gene: TRBV12-3/TRBV12-4
clone size: many
D gene: TRBD1
CDR3 protein: CASAPTGREETQYF
CDR3 DNA: TGTGCCAGCGCCCCGACAGGGAGAGAAGAGACCCAGTACTTC

J gene: TRBJ1-4
V gene: TRBV9
clone size: many
D gene: .
CDR3 protein: CASSVAGRMNEKLFF
CDR3 DNA: TGTGCCAGCAGCGTAGCAGGCAGGATGAATGAAAAACTGTTTTTT

J gene: TRBJ2-5
V gene: TRBV7-2
clone size: many
D gene: TRBD1
CDR3 protein: CASSVRDRANF
CDR3 DNA: TGTGCCAGCAGTGTCCGGGACAGGGCTAACTTC

J gene: TRBJ1-1
V gene: TRBV19
clone size: many
D gene: TRBD1
CDR3 protein: CASSTMDRENTEAFF
CDR3 DNA: TGTGCCAGTAGTACCATGGACAGGGAGAACACTGAAGCTTTCTTT

J gene: TRBJ2-5
V gene: TRBV4-1
clone size: many
D gene: .
CDR3 protein: CASSQNREVQETQYF
CDR3 DNA: TGCGCCAGCAGCCAGAACAGGGAGGTGCAAGAGACCCAGTACTTC

J gene: TRBJ2-2
V gene: TRBV11-2
clone size: many
D gene: TRBD1
CDR3 protein: CASSRQGNTGELFF
CDR3 DNA: TGTGCCAGCAGCCGACAGGGGAACACCGGGGAGCTGTTTTTT

J gene: TRBJ1-1
V gene: TRBV19
clone size: many
D gene: .
CDR3 protein: CASSIWGSLEAFF
CDR3 DNA: TGTGCCAGTAGTATATGGGGCAGCCTTGAAGCTTTCTTT

J gene: TRBJ2-1
V gene: TRBV7-2
clone size: many
D gene: TRBD1
CDR3 protein: CASSLATTGVGEQFF
CDR3 DNA: TGTGCCAGCAGCTTAGCCACAACAGGGGTAGGGGAGCAGTTCTTC

J gene: TRBJ2-7
V gene: TRBV2
clone size: many
D gene: .
CDR3 protein: CAGKRGVDTTEQYF
CDR3 DNA: TGTGCCGGAAAACGCGGGGTCGACACTACCGAGCAGTACTTC

J gene: TRBJ2-3
V gene: TRBV28
clone size: medium-sized
D gene: .
CDR3 protein: CASSLSRVSDTQYF
CDR3 DNA: TGTGCCAGCAGTTTAAGCAGGGTGTCAGATACGCAGTATTTT

J gene: TRBJ1-1
V gene: TRBV7-9
clone size: many
D gene: TRBD1
CDR3 protein: CASSRQGFMNTEAFF
CDR3 DNA: TGTGCCAGCAGCCGACAGGGGTTTATGAACACTGAAGCTTTCTTT

J gene: TRBJ2-7
V gene: TRBV7-8
clone size: many
D gene: .
CDR3 protein: CASSSRGLQYF
CDR3 DNA: TGTGCCAGCAGCTCCCGGGGGTTGCAGTACTTC

J gene: TRBJ2-3
V gene: TRBV9
clone size: few
D gene: TRBD2
CDR3 protein: CASSVGPGGVDTQYF
CDR3 DNA: TGTGCCAGCAGCGTGGGCCCCGGGGGGGTAGATACGCAGTATTTT

J gene: TRBJ2-1
V gene: TRBV12-3/TRBV12-4
clone size: many
D gene: .
CDR3 protein: CASSFSHNEQFF
CDR3 DNA: TGTGCCAGCAGTTTCTCCCACAATGAGCAGTTCTTC